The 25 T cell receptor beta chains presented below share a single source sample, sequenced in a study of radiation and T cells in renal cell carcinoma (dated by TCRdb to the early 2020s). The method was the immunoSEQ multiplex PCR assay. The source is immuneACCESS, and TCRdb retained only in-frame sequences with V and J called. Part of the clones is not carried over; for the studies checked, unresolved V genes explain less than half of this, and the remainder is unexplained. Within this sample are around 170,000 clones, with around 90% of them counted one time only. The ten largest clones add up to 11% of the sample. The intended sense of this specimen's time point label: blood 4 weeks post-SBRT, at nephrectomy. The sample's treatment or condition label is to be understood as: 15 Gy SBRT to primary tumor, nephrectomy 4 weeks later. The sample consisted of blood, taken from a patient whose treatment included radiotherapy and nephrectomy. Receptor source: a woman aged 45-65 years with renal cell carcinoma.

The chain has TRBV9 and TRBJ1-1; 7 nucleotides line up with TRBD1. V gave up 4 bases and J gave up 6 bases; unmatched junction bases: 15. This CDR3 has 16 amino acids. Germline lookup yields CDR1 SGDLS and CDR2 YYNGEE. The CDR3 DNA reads TGTGCCAGCAGCCCGTCGGGGACAGTGGTTCTCGCTGAAGCTTTCTTT. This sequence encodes CASSPSGTVVLAEAFF.

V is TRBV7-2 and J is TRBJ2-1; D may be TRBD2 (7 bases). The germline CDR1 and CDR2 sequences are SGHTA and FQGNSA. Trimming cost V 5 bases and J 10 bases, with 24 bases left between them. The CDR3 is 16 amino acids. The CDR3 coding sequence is TGTGCCAGCAGCCCGTTCAGCGGGACACTTTCAATGGAGCAGTTCTTC. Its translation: CASSPFSGTLSMEQFF.

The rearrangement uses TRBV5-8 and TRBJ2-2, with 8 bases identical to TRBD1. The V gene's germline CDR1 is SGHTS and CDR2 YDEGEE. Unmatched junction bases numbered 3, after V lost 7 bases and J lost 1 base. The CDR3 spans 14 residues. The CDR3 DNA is TGTGCCAGCGGGACAGGATTGAACACCGGGGAGCTGTTTTTT. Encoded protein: CASGTGLNTGELFF.

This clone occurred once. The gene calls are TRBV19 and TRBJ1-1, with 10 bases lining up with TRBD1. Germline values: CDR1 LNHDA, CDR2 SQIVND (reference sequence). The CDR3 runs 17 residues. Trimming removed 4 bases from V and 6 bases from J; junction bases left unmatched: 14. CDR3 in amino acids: CASSTRTGTGESAEAFF. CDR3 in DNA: TGTGCCAGTAGTACACGTACCGGGACAGGGGAGTCTGCTGAAGCTTTCTTT.

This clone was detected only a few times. The CDR3 nucleotides read TGTGCCAGCTCACCGGTTCTGGGAAACACCGGGGAGCTGTTTTTT. Translated, it gives CASSPVLGNTGELFF. The V call is TRBV18, the J call TRBJ2-2; D is ambiguous. The germline gives CDR1 KGHSH, CDR2 LQKENI. The CDR3 has 15 residues. V shed 3 bases and J shed 2 bases, with 10 bases lying between them.

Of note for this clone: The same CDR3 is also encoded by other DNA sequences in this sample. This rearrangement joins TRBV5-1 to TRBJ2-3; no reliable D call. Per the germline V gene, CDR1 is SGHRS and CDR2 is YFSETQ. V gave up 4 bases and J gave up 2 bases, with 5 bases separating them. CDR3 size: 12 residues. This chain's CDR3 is CASSLTTDTQYF. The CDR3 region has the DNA TGCGCCAGCAGCCTAACCACAGATACGCAGTATTTT.

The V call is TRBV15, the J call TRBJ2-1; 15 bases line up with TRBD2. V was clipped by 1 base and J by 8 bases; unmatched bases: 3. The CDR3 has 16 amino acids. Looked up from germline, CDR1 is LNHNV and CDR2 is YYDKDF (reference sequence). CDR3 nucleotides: TGTGCCACCAGCAGAGGGACTAGCGGGGGGGCCTATGAGCAGTTCTTC. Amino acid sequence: CATSRGTSGGAYEQFF.

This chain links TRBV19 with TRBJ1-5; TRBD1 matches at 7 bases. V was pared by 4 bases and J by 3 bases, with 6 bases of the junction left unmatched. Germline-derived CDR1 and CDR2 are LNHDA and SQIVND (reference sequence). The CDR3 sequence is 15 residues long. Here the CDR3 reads CASSTDRAINQPQHF. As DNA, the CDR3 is TGTGCCAGTAGTACAGACAGGGCGATCAATCAGCCCCAGCATTTT.

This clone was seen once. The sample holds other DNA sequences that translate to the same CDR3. CDR3 bases: TGTGCCAGTAGTAGTACAGGGGACACTGAAGCTTTCTTT. This encodes CASSSTGDTEAFF. This chain uses TRBV19 with TRBJ1-1; 7 bases line up with TRBD1. CDR1 and CDR2 (germline): LNHDA, SQIVND (reference sequence). This CDR3 comprises 13 residues. The V and J ends lost 4 bases and 3 bases, in that order; junction bases with no gene match: 2. Full variable domain (remainder filled in from reference TRBV19 and TRBJ1-1): DGGITQSPKYLFRKEGQNVTLSCEQNLNHDAMYWYRQDPGQGLRLIYYSQIVNDFQKGDIAEGYSVSREKKESFPLTVTSAQKNPTAFYLCASSSTGDTEAFFGQGTRLTVV.

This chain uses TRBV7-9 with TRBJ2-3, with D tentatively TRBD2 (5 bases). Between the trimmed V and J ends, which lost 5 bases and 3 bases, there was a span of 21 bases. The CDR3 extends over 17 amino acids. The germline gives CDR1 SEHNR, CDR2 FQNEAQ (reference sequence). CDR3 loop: CASSPGGSHERTDTQYF. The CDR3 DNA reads TGTGCCAGCAGCCCGGGCGGGTCCCATGAGAGAACAGATACGCAGTATTTT.

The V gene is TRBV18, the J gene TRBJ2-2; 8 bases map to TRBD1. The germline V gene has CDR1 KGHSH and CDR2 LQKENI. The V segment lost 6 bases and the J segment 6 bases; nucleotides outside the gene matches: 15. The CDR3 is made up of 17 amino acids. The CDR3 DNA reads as TGTGCCAGCTCGGCGAGAGGAAGACAGGGGAGGTCCGGGGAGCTGTTTTTT. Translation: CASSARGRQGRSGELFF.

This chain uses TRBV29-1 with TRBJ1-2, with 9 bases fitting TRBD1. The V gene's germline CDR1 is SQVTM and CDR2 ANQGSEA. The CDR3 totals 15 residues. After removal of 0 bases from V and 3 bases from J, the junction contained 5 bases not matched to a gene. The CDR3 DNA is TGCAGCGTTGAAGATCGATGGGACAGGGACTATGGCTACACCTTC. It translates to CSVEDRWDRDYGYTF.

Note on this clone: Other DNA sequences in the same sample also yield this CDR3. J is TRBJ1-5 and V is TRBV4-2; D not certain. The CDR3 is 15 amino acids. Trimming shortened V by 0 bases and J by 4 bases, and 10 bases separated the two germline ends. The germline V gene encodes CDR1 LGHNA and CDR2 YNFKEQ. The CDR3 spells CASSQEGTENQPQHF. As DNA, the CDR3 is TGTGCCAGCAGCCAAGAGGGCACAGAAAATCAGCCCCAGCATTTT.

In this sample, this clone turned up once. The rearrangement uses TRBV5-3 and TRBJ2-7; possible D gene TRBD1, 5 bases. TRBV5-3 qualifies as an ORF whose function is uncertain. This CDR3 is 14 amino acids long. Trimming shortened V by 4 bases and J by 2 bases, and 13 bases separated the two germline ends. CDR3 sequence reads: CARSLWGYTYEQYF. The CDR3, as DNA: TGTGCCAGAAGCCTTTGGGGCTACACCTACGAGCAGTACTTC.

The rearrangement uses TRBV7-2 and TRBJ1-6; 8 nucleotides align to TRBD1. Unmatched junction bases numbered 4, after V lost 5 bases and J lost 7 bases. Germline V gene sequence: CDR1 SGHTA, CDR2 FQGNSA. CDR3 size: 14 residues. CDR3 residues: CASSADRVNSPLHF. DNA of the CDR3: TGTGCCAGCAGCGCGGACAGGGTAAATTCACCCCTCCACTTT.

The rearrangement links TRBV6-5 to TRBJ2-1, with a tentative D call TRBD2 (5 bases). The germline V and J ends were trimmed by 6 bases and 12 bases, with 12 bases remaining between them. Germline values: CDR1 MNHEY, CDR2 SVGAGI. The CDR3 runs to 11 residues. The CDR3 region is CASSELGRQFF. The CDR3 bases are TGTGCCAGCAGCGAACTAGGAAGGCAGTTCTTC.

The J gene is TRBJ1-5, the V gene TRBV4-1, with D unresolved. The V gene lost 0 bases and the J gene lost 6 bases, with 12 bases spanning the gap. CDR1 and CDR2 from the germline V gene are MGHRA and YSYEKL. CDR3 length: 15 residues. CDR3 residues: CASSQERGSLQPQHF. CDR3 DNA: TGCGCCAGCAGCCAAGAACGTGGGTCTCTTCAGCCCCAGCATTTT.

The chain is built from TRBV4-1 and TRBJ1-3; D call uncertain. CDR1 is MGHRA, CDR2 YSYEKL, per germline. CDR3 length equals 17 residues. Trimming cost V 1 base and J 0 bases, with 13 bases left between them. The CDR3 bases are TGCGCCAGCAGCCAAGGCCGACTGGGGATCTCTGGAAACACCATATATTTT. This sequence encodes CASSQGRLGISGNTIYF.

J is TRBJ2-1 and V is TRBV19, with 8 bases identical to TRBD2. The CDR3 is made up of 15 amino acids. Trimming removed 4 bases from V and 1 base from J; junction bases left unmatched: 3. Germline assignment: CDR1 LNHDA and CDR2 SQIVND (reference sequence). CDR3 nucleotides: TGTGCCAGTAGTAGGCGGGGGGCATCCTACAATGAGCAGTTCTTC. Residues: CASSRRGASYNEQFF.

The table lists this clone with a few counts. The CDR3 DNA reads TGTGCTAGTGGTTTTGGGACGAACACTGAAGCTTTCTTT. This codes for CASGFGTNTEAFF. V usage is TRBV12-5 and J usage is TRBJ1-1; D possibly corresponds to TRBD1 (5 bases). This CDR3 region has 13 residues. Trimming took 3 bases from V and 1 from J, leaving 6 bases between them. CDR1 and CDR2 (germline): LGHNT, FRNRAP.

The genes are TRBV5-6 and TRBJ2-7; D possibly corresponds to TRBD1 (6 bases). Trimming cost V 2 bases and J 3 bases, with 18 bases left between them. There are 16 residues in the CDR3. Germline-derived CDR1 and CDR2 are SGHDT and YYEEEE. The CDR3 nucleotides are TGTGCCAGCAGCTTAGGACAGAACCACCTCCTCTACGAGCAGTACTTC. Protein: CASSLGQNHLLYEQYF.

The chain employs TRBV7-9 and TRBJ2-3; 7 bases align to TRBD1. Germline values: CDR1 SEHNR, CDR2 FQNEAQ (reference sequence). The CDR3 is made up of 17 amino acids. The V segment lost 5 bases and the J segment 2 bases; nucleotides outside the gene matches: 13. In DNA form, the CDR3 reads TGTGCCAGCAGCCCCTCTGGGACAGCAACCCCCACAGATACGCAGTATTTT. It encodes CASSPSGTATPTDTQYF.

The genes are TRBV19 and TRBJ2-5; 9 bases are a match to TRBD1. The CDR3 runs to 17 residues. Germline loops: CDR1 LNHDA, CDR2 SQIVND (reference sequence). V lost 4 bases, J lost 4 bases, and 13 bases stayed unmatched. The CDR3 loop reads CASSTHLGQGQGETQYF. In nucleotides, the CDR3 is TGTGCCAGTAGTACCCACCTGGGACAGGGACAGGGAGAGACCCAGTACTTC.

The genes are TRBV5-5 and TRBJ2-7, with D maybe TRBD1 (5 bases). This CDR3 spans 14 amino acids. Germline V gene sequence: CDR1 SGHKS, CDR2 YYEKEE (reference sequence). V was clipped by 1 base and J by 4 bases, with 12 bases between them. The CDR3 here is CASSLSRAEYEQYF. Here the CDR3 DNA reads TGTGCCAGCAGCTTGTCCAGGGCTGAGTACGAGCAGTACTTC.

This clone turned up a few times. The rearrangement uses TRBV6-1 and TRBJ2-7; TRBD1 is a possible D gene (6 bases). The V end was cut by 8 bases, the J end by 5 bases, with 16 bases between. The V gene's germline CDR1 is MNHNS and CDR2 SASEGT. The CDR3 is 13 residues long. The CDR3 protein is CASSHPTGNEQYF. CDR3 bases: TGTGCCAGCTCACACCCGACAGGAAACGAGCAGTACTTC.